This TCR beta chain was obtained from a study of blood T cell repertoires in COVID-19. The overall study: Collection of acute and convalescent COVID-19 samples took place in the United States, Italy and Spain. PBMCs, B-cell-depleted T cells, or T cells provided the cDNA or gDNA that made up the material.

Profiled with immunoSEQ multiplex PCR; TCRdb holds only in-frame clones, not every one. The table has 150,000 or so clones, about 90% seen once. Membership in each cohort depended on participant-reported clinical history. V lost 4 bases, J lost 5 bases, and 10 bases stayed unmatched. From germline, CDR1 is SGHRS and CDR2 YFSETQ. There are 15 residues in the CDR3. This sequence was found in a human donor with acute COVID-19. The donor label of this sample is uncertain. The chain links TRBV5-1 to TRBJ1-2, with 8 nucleotides matching TRBD1. The sample taken for sequencing was PBMCs or T cells enriched from blood (not recorded which). The CDR3 spells CASSRGQAEGYGYTF. The CDR3, as DNA: TGCGCCAGCAGCAGGGGACAGGCCGAAGGGTATGGCTACACCTTC.